The next 8 T cell receptor beta chains were all read from a single sample in a study of CD8 T cells in Susac syndrome. Reverse transcription of about 0.5 to 1 ug RNA used random hexamers. From the immunoSEQ multiplex PCR reads, TCRdb called clonotypes with MiXCR, one entry per CDR3 protein. Of around 71,000 distinct CDR3 sequences listed, 90% to 95% are singletons. What was sequenced was CD4+ T cells from PBMCs. The receptor set was obtained from a human donor with Susac syndrome.

The CDR3 nucleotides read TGTGCCAGCAGCCCTCAGGGCATCTCTGGAAACACCATATATTTT. It translates to CASSPQGISGNTIYF. The chain uses TRBV7-9 and TRBJ1-3, with a possible D match to TRBD1 (5 bases). CDR1 is SEHNR, CDR2 FQNEAQ, per germline (reference sequence). This CDR3 region has 15 residues. V gave up 5 bases and J gave up 0 bases, with 11 bases separating them.

The V call is TRBV3-1, the J call TRBJ1-1, with D tentatively TRBD1 (5 bases). Per germline, CDR1 LGHDT and CDR2 YNNKEL (reference sequence). This CDR3 comprises 13 residues. Trimming cost V 4 bases and J 9 bases, with 15 bases left between them. The DNA for the CDR3 is TGTGCCAGCAGCCCCGGAGGGTCAGGGCAAGCTTTCTTT. Protein: CASSPGGSGQAFF.

Only a few counts were recorded for this clonotype. This chain joins TRBV5-1 and TRBJ2-7, with 8 bases fitting TRBD2. The CDR3 contains 13 residues. Germline V gene lookup returns CDR1 SGHRS and CDR2 YFSETQ. Losses at the gene ends were 6 bases for V and 6 bases for J; bases not matched to a gene: 8. The CDR3 DNA is TGCGCCAGCACTGAAGCGGGGGCCCTCGAGCAGTACTTC. Protein: CASTEAGALEQYF.

A word on this clonotype: Sequence at one end of the junction differs from germline and may be a read error. This chain links TRBV20-1 with TRBJ1-1, with 9 positions matching TRBD1. The CDR3 has 16 amino acids. The germline gives CDR1 DFQATT, CDR2 SNEGSKA (reference sequence). The CDR3 DNA reads as TGCAGTGCTAGAGTAAGGGGGACAGGGATAGTCTCTGAGGCTTTCTTT. This codes for CSARVRGTGIVSEAFF.

The chain links TRBV5-1 to TRBJ2-3, with a weak D call TRBD2 (6 bases). CDR3 length equals 14 residues. V lost 2 bases to trimming and J lost 4 bases, with 11 bases between them. Germline lookup yields CDR1 SGHRS and CDR2 YFSETQ. CDR3 DNA: TGCGCCAGCAGCTTCGGAGGGCGCCCAGATACGCAGTATTTT. Protein product: CASSFGGRPDTQYF.

The chain carries TRBV6-5 and TRBJ1-1; no clear D. Germline loops: CDR1 MNHEY, CDR2 SVGAGI. This CDR3 comprises 14 residues. Trimming took 0 bases from V and 4 from J, leaving 9 bases between them. The CDR3 reads CASSYSSTITEAFF. CDR3 coding DNA: TGTGCCAGCAGTTACTCGAGTACGATCACTGAAGCTTTCTTT.

The chain is built from TRBV18 and TRBJ1-2; D is unresolved. Germline V gene sequence: CDR1 KGHSH, CDR2 LQKENI. The CDR3 consists of 15 residues. With 3 bases removed from V and 5 bases from J, the gap between germline ends came to 16 bases. CDR3 region: CASSPGRADRYGYTF. DNA of the CDR3: TGTGCCAGCTCACCTGGACGGGCGGATAGGTATGGCTACACCTTC.

The chain recombines TRBV19 with TRBJ2-3; TRBD1 might be the D (6 bases). The V end lost 5 bases, the J end lost 10 bases, and 13 bases lay between the germline ends. Germline V gene lookup returns CDR1 LNHDA and CDR2 SQIVND (reference sequence). This CDR3 is 12 amino acids long. The CDR3 region is CASSPDRRAQYF. CDR3 coding DNA: TGTGCCAGTAGTCCGGACAGAAGGGCGCAGTATTTT.